Below are 25 T cell receptor beta chains sequenced from a single sample in a study of breast tumors, draining lymph nodes, adjacent tissues. From the multiplex PCR reads, TCRdb called clonotypes with MiXCR, one entry per CDR3 protein. This sample has 12,000 or so distinct CDR3 sequences, with roughly 53% found just once. The sample was breast tumor tissue. These receptor sequences come from a female donor with breast cancer. Some clones in this sample may be carry-over from other donors' samples.

The chain carries TRBV20-1 and TRBJ2-5; D possibly corresponds to TRBD2 (6 bases). With 1 base removed from V and 9 bases from J, the gap between germline ends came to 18 bases. Germline values: CDR1 DFQATT, CDR2 SNEGSKA (reference sequence). The length of the CDR3 is 14 residues. CDR3 bases: TGCAGTGCTAGAGCCGGGACTTATTTCGAACCCCAGTACTTC. Translation gives CSARAGTYFEPQYF.

This clonotype occurred once. One junction end disagrees with the germline gene, perhaps due to a read error. The V and J genes are TRBV20-1 and TRBJ1-2; 7 bases match TRBD1. Per the germline V gene, CDR1 is DFQATT and CDR2 is SNEGSKA (reference sequence). This CDR3 is built from 12 residues. The CDR3 reads CSADGDSYGFTF. The CDR3 DNA is TGCAGTGCCGATGGGGACAGTTACGGCTTCACCTTC.

V usage is TRBV4-1 and J usage is TRBJ2-1; TRBD2 matches at 8 bases. CDR1 is MGHRA and CDR2 is YSYEKL in the germline V gene. V shed 0 bases and J 9 bases; nucleotides not matched to a gene: 13. The CDR3 spans 17 residues. This CDR3 reads CASSQDPRGRNLGEQFF. The CDR3 coding sequence is TGCGCCAGCAGCCAAGATCCTCGCGGGAGGAATTTAGGTGAGCAGTTCTTC.

The V gene is TRBV7-6, the J gene TRBJ1-6; D gene unclear. Germline CDR1 reads SGHVS; CDR2 reads FNYEAQ. The CDR3 is 13 residues long. Trimming removed 4 bases from V and 8 bases from J, with 9 bases in between. The CDR3 sequence: CASSSFRDSPLHF. The DNA of the CDR3 is TGTGCCAGCAGCTCGTTTCGTGATTCACCCCTCCACTTT.

A few counts support this clonotype. This chain links TRBV10-3 with TRBJ2-3; 8 nucleotides match TRBD2. This CDR3 contains 14 residues. Unmatched junction bases numbered 8, after V lost 8 bases and J lost 4 bases. In germline, CDR1 is ENHRY, CDR2 SYGVKD. The CDR3 region has the DNA TGTGCCATCGCGGGCGGGAGGCAGGCAGATACGCAGTATTTT. Translating it yields CAIAGGRQADTQYF.

The table lists this clonotype with many counts. The chain couples TRBV3-2 to TRBJ2-2; TRBD1 is the table's D call and was not checked against the DNA. TRBV3-2 is recorded as a pseudogene. This CDR3 spans 16 amino acids. The CDR3: CASTRLQGANTGELFF. The CDR3 bases are TGTGCCAGCACCCGCTTACAGGGGGCGAACACCGGGGAGCTGTTTTTT.

The chain links TRBV20-1 to TRBJ1-2; D ambiguous. The length of the CDR3 is 9 residues. Trimming took 3 bases from V and 9 from J, leaving 5 bases between them. Germline-derived CDR1 and CDR2 are DFQATT and SNEGSKA (reference sequence). The CDR3 coding sequence is TGCAGTGCTAGGCCCAGCTACACCTTC. It codes for CSARPSYTF.

The rearrangement joins TRBV2 to TRBJ2-7; no clear D. Deletions cut 3 bases from V and 0 bases from J, with 6 bases between. The CDR3 length is 13 residues. The germline V gene has CDR1 SNHLY and CDR2 FYNNEI. For the CDR3, the DNA is TGTGCCAGCAGTGAGGGCAGCTCCTACGAGCAGTACTTC. Translation gives CASSEGSSYEQYF.

V is TRBV2 and J is TRBJ1-5, with TRBD1 identical over 7 bases. This CDR3 spans 13 amino acids. With V trimmed by 5 bases and J by 5 bases, 3 bases remained unmatched. Germline V gene lookup returns CDR1 SNHLY and CDR2 FYNNEI. In DNA form, the CDR3 reads TGTGCCAGCAGTTTTACAGGGGATCAGCCCCAGCATTTT. This gives the protein CASSFTGDQPQHF.

This clonotype was counted only a few times. The genes are TRBV19 and TRBJ1-6; D not resolved. This CDR3 has 13 residues. Germline-derived CDR1 and CDR2 are LNHDA and SQIVND (reference sequence). V dropped 3 bases and J dropped 8 bases, with 8 bases sitting between them. CDR3 sequence: CASSMRPDSPLHF. CDR3 sequence (DNA): TGTGCCAGTAGTATGCGGCCTGATTCACCCCTCCACTTT.

J is TRBJ1-2 and V is TRBV24-1; TRBD1 might be the D (5 bases). Looked up from germline, CDR1 is KGHDR and CDR2 is SFDVKD. V was pared by 10 bases and J by 10 bases, with 21 bases between. This CDR3 is 13 amino acids long. DNA of the CDR3: TGTGCCACTGCGGGACTCACGGAAGAGGACTACACCTTC. This sequence encodes CATAGLTEEDYTF.

Comment on this clonotype: At one boundary the junction diverges from the germline segment, which might be a read error. The rearrangement links TRBV11-3 to TRBJ2-3; 11 positions match TRBD2. Germline V gene sequence: CDR1 SGHNT, CDR2 YENEEA. The CDR3 sequence is 16 residues long. The CDR3, as DNA: TGTACCAGCAGCGCGGGACTAGCGGCCAGCACAGATACGCAGTATTTT. Amino acid sequence: CTSSAGLAASTDTQYF.

V usage is TRBV29-1 and J usage is TRBJ1-4; TRBD1 agrees at 7 bases. Germline trimming cut 7 bases from V and 8 bases from J; bases unmatched to any gene: 7. This CDR3 is built from 12 residues. Germline lookup yields CDR1 SQVTM and CDR2 ANQGSEA. The CDR3 coding sequence is TGCAGCGGGGGACAGCTGTCAGAAAAACTGTTTTTT. Translated: CSGGQLSEKLFF.

Comment on this clonotype: A read error may produce the germline difference seen at one junction end. The V and J genes are TRBV20-1 and TRBJ2-1; either TRBD1 or TRBD2 may supply D (5 bases each). This CDR3 has 15 residues. The germline gives CDR1 DFQATT, CDR2 SNEGSKA (reference sequence). The CDR3 loop reads CSAGRAEGSSNEQFF. The CDR3 DNA is TGCAGTGCTGGACGTGCAGAGGGGTCCTCCAATGAGCAGTTCTTC.

This rearrangement joins TRBV20-1 to TRBJ2-7, with D maybe TRBD1 (5 bases). This CDR3 comprises 14 residues. V gave up 5 bases and J gave up 0 bases, with 14 bases separating them. CDR1 DFQATT and CDR2 SNEGSKA come from the germline V gene (reference sequence). The CDR3 loop reads CSAPKQDNSYEQYF. The CDR3 nucleotides read TGCAGTGCTCCAAAACAGGATAACTCCTACGAGCAGTACTTC.

This chain joins TRBV13 and TRBJ2-7; a possible D gene is TRBD2 (5 bases). Trimming shortened V by 5 bases and J by 4 bases, and 18 bases separated the two germline ends. The CDR3 sequence is 15 residues long. Germline lookup yields CDR1 PRHDT and CDR2 FYEKMQ (reference sequence). CDR3 amino acids: CASSPRLATQYEQYF. The CDR3 DNA is TGTGCCAGCAGCCCCAGGCTAGCTACCCAGTACGAGCAGTACTTC.

The chain combines TRBV19 with TRBJ1-5, with 8 nucleotides matching TRBD1. Germline-derived CDR1 and CDR2 are LNHDA and SQIVND (reference sequence). Unmatched junction bases numbered 11, after V lost 10 bases and J lost 3 bases. This CDR3 region has 15 residues. CDR3 coding DNA: TGTGCCACTCGTGGACAGGGATCCCCCAATCAGCCCCAGCATTTT. Translated: CATRGQGSPNQPQHF.

This clonotype is deemed medium-sized (0.01 to 0.1%). This chain links TRBV20-1 with TRBJ2-7, with D tentatively TRBD1 (6 bases). CDR3 length: 12 residues. The V and J ends lost 4 bases and 2 bases respectively, with 9 bases between them. CDR1 is DFQATT, CDR2 SNEGSKA, per germline (reference sequence). CDR3 nucleotides: TGCAGTGCTAACCGACAGGCCTACGAGCAGTACTTC. Translation gives CSANRQAYEQYF.

This clonotype was seen more than once but under ten times. The chain links TRBV18 to TRBJ2-7; 8 positions agree with TRBD1. CDR1 KGHSH and CDR2 LQKENI come from the germline V gene. V was clipped by 6 bases and J by 6 bases; unmatched bases: 7. This CDR3 comprises 13 residues. The DNA for the CDR3 is TGTGCCAGCTCCCTTAGGGACAGGATCGAGCAGTACTTC. Its protein is CASSLRDRIEQYF.

This clonotype was counted ten times or more. The rearrangement joins TRBV11-2 to TRBJ2-7; D unresolved. Germline V gene sequence: CDR1 SGHAT, CDR2 FQNNGV. Trimming stripped 8 bases from V and 5 bases from J, with 19 bases between. This CDR3 contains 14 residues. The CDR3 loop reads CASGDLWGSHEQYF. The CDR3 DNA sequence: TGTGCCAGCGGGGATTTATGGGGATCCCACGAGCAGTACTTC. Based on the CDR3 plus reference TRBV11-2 and TRBJ2-7, the full variable domain is EAGVAQSPRYKIIEKRQSVAFWCNPISGHATLYWYQQILGQGPKLLIQFQNNGVVDDSQLPKDRFSAERLKGVDSTLKIQPAKLEDSAVYLCASGDLWGSHEQYFGPGTRLTVT.

The rearrangement joins TRBV6-5 to TRBJ2-7; TRBD2 matches 11 bases. This CDR3 has 15 residues. Germline V gene data show CDR1 as MNHEY and CDR2 as SVGAGI. Trimming removed 5 bases from V and 0 bases from J; junction bases left unmatched: 3. CDR3 residues: CASSPSGGNSYEQYF. The CDR3 DNA reads as TGTGCCAGCAGTCCTAGCGGGGGGAACTCCTACGAGCAGTACTTC.

The rearrangement uses TRBV7-6 and TRBJ2-1, with D unresolved. Germline loops: CDR1 SGHVS, CDR2 FNYEAQ. V lost 2 bases and J 5 bases, leaving 13 bases between the germline ends. The CDR3 is 15 amino acids. CDR3 in amino acids: CASSLNPDPNNEQFF. The CDR3 DNA reads as TGTGCCAGCAGCTTAAACCCCGACCCGAACAATGAGCAGTTCTTC.

A few counts support this clonotype. This chain uses TRBV13 with TRBJ2-3; 12 positions match TRBD2. The CDR3 length is 18 residues. The germline gives CDR1 PRHDT, CDR2 FYEKMQ (reference sequence). V shed 5 bases and J 1 base; nucleotides not matched to a gene: 10. The CDR3 nucleotides are TGTGCCAGCAGCGACCGGCTAGCGGGAGGGCCGGGCACAGATACGCAGTATTTT. Translating it yields CASSDRLAGGPGTDTQYF. Looking up the rest from reference TRBV13 and TRBJ2-3 gives the full variable domain: AAGVIQSPRHLIKEKRETATLKCYPIPRHDTVYWYQQGPGQDPQFLISFYEKMQSDKGSIPDRFSAQQFSDYHSELNMSSLELGDSALYFCASSDRLAGGPGTDTQYFGPGTRLTVL.

A word on this clonotype: This may come from a read error, since a much larger clone is one base off. This rearrangement joins TRBV6-5 to TRBJ1-1; 9 bases agree with TRBD1. Germline-derived CDR1 and CDR2 are MNHEY and SVGAGI. The CDR3 sequence is 17 residues long. CDR3 region: CAGSYSKTGGLNTEAFF. The CDR3 DNA reads as TGTGCCGGCAGTTACTCGAAAACAGGGGGCCTGAACACTGAAGCTTTCTTT.

This clonotype was seen a handful of times. V is TRBV7-8 and J is TRBJ2-3; 8 bases line up with TRBD1. Looked up from germline, CDR1 is SGHVS and CDR2 is FQNEAQ. The CDR3 sequence is 15 residues long. After removal of 6 bases from V and 1 base from J, the junction contained 6 bases not matched to a gene. CDR3: CASRKGQARTDTQYF. CDR3 DNA sequence: TGTGCCAGCAGAAAGGGACAGGCCCGCACAGATACGCAGTATTTT.